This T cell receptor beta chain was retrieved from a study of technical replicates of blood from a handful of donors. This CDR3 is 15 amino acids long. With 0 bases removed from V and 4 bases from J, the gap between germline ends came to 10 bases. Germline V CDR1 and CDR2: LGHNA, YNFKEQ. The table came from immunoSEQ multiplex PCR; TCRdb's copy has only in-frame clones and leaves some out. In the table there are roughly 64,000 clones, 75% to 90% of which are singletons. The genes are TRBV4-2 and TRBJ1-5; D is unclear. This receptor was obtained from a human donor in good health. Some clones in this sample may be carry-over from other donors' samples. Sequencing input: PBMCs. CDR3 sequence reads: CASSQDTSGNQPQHF. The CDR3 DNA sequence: TGTGCCAGCAGCCAAGATACCTCAGGTAATCAGCCCCAGCATTTT.